This T cell receptor (beta chain) was recorded in a study of T cell responses to AZD1222 COVID-19 vaccine. This table comes from immunoSEQ multiplex PCR, and its TCRdb copy is limited to in-frame clones, with some not included. The table has roughly 120,000 clones, about nine tenths seen once. The CDR3 covers 17 residues. Per the germline V gene, CDR1 is MNHEY and CDR2 is SVGEGT. J gave up 9 bases and V 4 bases, and 14 bases lay outside the gene matches. This clone occurred once. The antigen remains unidentified. The study, taken as a whole, reports: White British people made up most donors, females outnumbered males, and clonal diversity was possibly underestimated.

The sample in question was peripheral blood, obtained on day 0 of MenACWY control vaccination. This chain connects TRBV6-2 or TRBV6-3 to TRBJ2-1; 11 bases line up with TRBD2. This receptor was taken from an adult in good health. This chain's CDR3 is CASSSDLLAGVASEQFF. The CDR3 nucleotides read TGTGCCAGCAGTTCCGACCTACTAGCGGGAGTGGCTAGTGAGCAGTTCTTC.